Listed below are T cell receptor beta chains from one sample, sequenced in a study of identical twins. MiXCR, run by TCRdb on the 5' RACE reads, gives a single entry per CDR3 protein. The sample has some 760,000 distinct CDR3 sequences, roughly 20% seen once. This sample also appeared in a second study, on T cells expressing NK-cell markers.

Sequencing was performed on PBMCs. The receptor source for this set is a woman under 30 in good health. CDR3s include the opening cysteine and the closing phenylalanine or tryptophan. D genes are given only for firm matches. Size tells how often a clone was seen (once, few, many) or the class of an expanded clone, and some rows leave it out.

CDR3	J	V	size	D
CASSRTGGNEQFF	TRBJ2-1	TRBV6-1	-	TRBD1
CASSQGKSSYEQYF	TRBJ2-7	TRBV14	few	-
CASGVAGANVLTF	TRBJ2-6	TRBV19	-	-
CASSVAASGEYEQYF	TRBJ2-7	TRBV9	-	TRBD2
CASTRASGGRSTDTQYF	TRBJ2-3	TRBV7-2	-	TRBD2
CASGRTAASYEQYF	TRBJ2-7	TRBV10-2	many	-
CASSPSRGYDEQFF	TRBJ2-1	TRBV5-1	few	-
CASSYRESVARYGYTF	TRBJ1-2	TRBV6-5	many	-
CAISPNLVVSNEKLFF	TRBJ1-4	TRBV10-3	many	-
CASSLTGPYNEQFF	TRBJ2-1	TRBV5-1	few	-
CATQTGRETQYF	TRBJ2-5	TRBV6-6	few	-
CASRSSGGTTGELFF	TRBJ2-2	TRBV15	few	TRBD2
CASSFVSAGTAYEQYF	TRBJ2-7	TRBV12-3/TRBV12-4	many	-
CASSLGVGGLKETQYF	TRBJ2-5	TRBV12-3/TRBV12-4	-	TRBD2
CASSLAQGRGTEAFF	TRBJ1-1	TRBV5-5	-	-
CASSLPPRSSRLAVPYNEQFF	TRBJ2-1	TRBV6-2/TRBV6-3	-	TRBD2
CSARDPGLSKNIQYF	TRBJ2-4	TRBV20-1	-	-
CASSQDRGVHNEQFF	TRBJ2-1	TRBV4-2	-	-
CATSIRAHRTQHF	TRBJ1-5	TRBV15	-	-
CAISDLGATNEKLFF	TRBJ1-4	TRBV10-3	-	-
CSAETGAPTEAFF	TRBJ1-1	TRBV20-1	-	TRBD1
CASSRDYQSTDTQYF	TRBJ2-3	TRBV7-2	few	TRBD2
CASTLRGDRYNEQFF	TRBJ2-1	TRBV7-9	-	-
CAISQGGNEQYF	TRBJ2-7	TRBV10-3	-	-
CASSQERLGGRAFF	TRBJ1-1	TRBV4-3	-	-
CASARTAYNEQFF	TRBJ2-1	TRBV9	once	-
CASSSDVGGMYEQYF	TRBJ2-7	TRBV7-2	few	-
CASSLADLYNEQFF	TRBJ2-1	TRBV7-2	few	-
CAWSVLLAGSSYEQYF	TRBJ2-7	TRBV30	-	TRBD2
CASSRTAYSNQPQHF	TRBJ1-5	TRBV9	few	-
CASSRNPVDSSYEQYF	TRBJ2-7	TRBV27	few	-
CAITRGQGGSDTQYF	TRBJ2-3	TRBV10-3	few	TRBD1
CASGRQTTDTQYF	TRBJ2-3	TRBV10-2	few	-
CASSWGYQETQYF	TRBJ2-5	TRBV12-3/TRBV12-4	-	-
CASRRLGNTEAFF	TRBJ1-1	TRBV6-1	-	-
CASSKSTGLSYNEQFF	TRBJ2-1	TRBV19	once	TRBD1
CASRGTRESPQHF	TRBJ1-5	TRBV6-1	-	-